A single sample gave rise to the 5 T cell receptor beta chains below, sequenced in a study of CD8 T cells in Susac syndrome. It was with random hexamers that roughly 0.45 to 1 ug RNA was reverse transcribed. TCRdb processed the immunoSEQ multiplex PCR reads anew with MiXCR; each CDR3 protein has one entry. The sample includes 70,000 to 100,000 distinct CDR3 sequences, roughly 95% of them seen just once. Material for sequencing was CD8+ T cells from PBMCs. Receptors were obtained from a human donor with Susac syndrome.

The chain combines TRBV5-6 with TRBJ1-4; weak D call: TRBD1 (6 bases). Trimming removed 0 bases from V and 5 bases from J, with 14 bases in between. This CDR3 contains 16 residues. In germline, CDR1 is SGHDT, CDR2 YYEEEE. The CDR3 DNA follows: TGTGCCAGCAGCTTGGGGGCGACAGGCCTAAATGAAAAACTGTTTTTT. The encoded protein is CASSLGATGLNEKLFF. Together with reference TRBV5-6 and TRBJ1-4, the CDR3 gives the full variable domain: DAGVTQSPTHLIKTRGQQVTLRCSPKSGHDTVSWYQQALGQGPQFIFQYYEEEERQRGNFPDRFSGHQFPNYSSELNVNALLLGDSALYLCASSLGATGLNEKLFFGSGTQLSVL.

This chain connects TRBV20-1 to TRBJ1-3; D call uncertain. Trimming left V 1 base short and J 3 bases short, with 10 bases between. The length of the CDR3 is 14 residues. CDR1 DFQATT and CDR2 SNEGSKA come from the germline V gene (reference sequence). The CDR3 loop reads CSARVGSGGNTIYF. The CDR3 coding sequence is TGCAGTGCTAGAGTAGGGTCTGGTGGAAACACCATATATTTT.

The rearrangement links TRBV12-3 or TRBV12-4 to TRBJ2-7; D remains unclear. The CDR3 contains 14 residues. V gave up 1 base and J gave up 0 bases, with 7 bases separating them. The CDR3 loop is CASSLDASSYEQYF. The CDR3 bases are TGTGCCAGCAGTTTAGACGCGAGCTCCTACGAGCAGTACTTC.

V is TRBV6-2 or TRBV6-3 and J is TRBJ2-4; 8 positions agree with TRBD1. Germline V gene lookup returns CDR1 MNHEY and CDR2 SVGEGT. This CDR3 has 14 residues. V gave up 5 bases and J gave up 7 bases; unmatched junction bases: 7. CDR3 protein: CASSPDRDRNIQYF. The CDR3 DNA reads TGTGCCAGCAGTCCGGACAGGGATCGGAACATTCAGTACTTC.

The J gene is TRBJ2-4, the V gene TRBV7-2; D may match TRBD1 or TRBD2 (5 bases each). The ends were cut back, 2 bases at V and 0 bases at J, with 11 bases in the middle. The germline V gene has CDR1 SGHTA and CDR2 FQGNSA. The CDR3 is 16 residues long. In nucleotides, the CDR3 is TGTGCCAGCAGCTTAAGTGGGACCGTAGCCAAAAACATTCAGTACTTC. Protein sequence: CASSLSGTVAKNIQYF.